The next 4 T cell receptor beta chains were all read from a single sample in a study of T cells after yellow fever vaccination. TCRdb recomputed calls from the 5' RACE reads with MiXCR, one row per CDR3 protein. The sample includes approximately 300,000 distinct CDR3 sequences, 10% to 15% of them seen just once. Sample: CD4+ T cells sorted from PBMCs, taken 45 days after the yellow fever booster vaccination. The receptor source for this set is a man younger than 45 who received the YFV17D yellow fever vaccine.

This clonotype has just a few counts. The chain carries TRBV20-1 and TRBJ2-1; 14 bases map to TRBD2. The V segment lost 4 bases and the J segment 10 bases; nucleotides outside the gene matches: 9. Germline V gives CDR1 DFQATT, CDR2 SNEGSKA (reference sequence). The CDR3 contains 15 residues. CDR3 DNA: TGCAGTGCTACCGGGACTAGCGGGAGTATACGGGAGCAGTTCTTC. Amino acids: CSATGTSGSIREQFF.

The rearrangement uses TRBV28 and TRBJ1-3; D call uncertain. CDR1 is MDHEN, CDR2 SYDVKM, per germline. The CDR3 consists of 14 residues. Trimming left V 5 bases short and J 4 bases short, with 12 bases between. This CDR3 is CASSHGGAGNTIYF. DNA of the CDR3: TGTGCCAGCAGTCACGGTGGAGCAGGAAACACCATATATTTT.

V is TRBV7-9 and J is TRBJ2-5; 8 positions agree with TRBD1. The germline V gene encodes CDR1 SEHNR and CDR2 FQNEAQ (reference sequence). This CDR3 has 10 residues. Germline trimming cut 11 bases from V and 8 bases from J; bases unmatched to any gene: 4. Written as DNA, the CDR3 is TGTGCCGGTGGACAGGGAACCCAGTACTTC. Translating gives CAGGQGTQYF.

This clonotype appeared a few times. The CDR3 sequence is CASSRSGANVLTF. In DNA, the CDR3 is TGTGCCAGCAGTCGCTCTGGGGCCAACGTCCTGACTTTC. The rearrangement links TRBV2 to TRBJ2-6; D not certain. V gave up 5 bases and J gave up 0 bases, with 2 bases separating them. This CDR3 region has 13 residues. Germline V gene data show CDR1 as SNHLY and CDR2 as FYNNEI.